This T cell receptor (beta chain) is from a study of spatial heterogeneity in lung cancer. Study summary: Mean representation of each unique TCR and UMI combination in the raw reads exceeded 8.5 occurrences.

After removal of 8 bases from V and 3 bases from J, the junction contained 3 bases not matched to a gene. Germline V gene data show CDR1 as SGHVS and CDR2 as FQNEAQ. This CDR3 has 13 amino acids. Regarding this clonotype: Antigen unknown.

Study-level findings and limits: There were more appearances of ubiquitous expanded tumor TCRs in blood at resection than at follow-up.

Time point of the sample: sample taken at primary tumor resection. The input material, whole RNA from tumor, nontumor lung or frozen PBMC, was sequenced unsorted. TCRdb re-derived calls from the 5' RACE reads in MiXCR, one entry per CDR3 protein. The data contain about 75,000 distinct CDR3 sequences, about 14% of them singletons. The V call is TRBV7-8, the J call TRBJ2-1; 8 nucleotides agree with TRBD2. This TCR came from a male donor with early-stage non-small cell lung cancer. The specimen was PBMCs, collected at surgery. CDR3 in DNA: TGTGCCAGCGGGAGCGGGGGCTACAATGAGCAGTTCTTC. It codes for CASGSGGYNEQFF.